Listed below are T cell receptor beta chains from one sample, sequenced in a study of vaccination and CD4 T cells after COVID-19. These receptors have no identified antigens. TCRdb used MiXCR to reprocess the PCR reads, holding one entry per CDR3 protein. The data show around 20,000 distinct CDR3 sequences, 26% seen once. Material for sequencing was cultured CD4+ T cells from blood. The receptors derive from a human donor with COVID-19. CDR3s include the opening cysteine and the closing phenylalanine or tryptophan. The D gene is left open where the match is weak. The size field is filled for only some rows; it gives once, few, many or a size class.

few NA TRBJ2-2 TRBV10-3 TGTGCCATCAGACAGGACACAAACACCGGGGAGCTGTTTTTT CAIRQDTNTGELFF
NA NA TRBJ2-7 TRBV19 TGTGCCAGTAGTTCCTCCCCGGGGAAATCCTACGAGCAGTACTTC CASSSSPGKSYEQYF
NA NA TRBJ2-5 TRBV28 TGTGCCAGCAGCCCCCCGAGTGGATCAATGGTGGCCCAGTACTTC CASSPPSGSMVAQYF
few TRBD1 TRBJ1-5 TRBV6-1 TGTGCCAGCATCATCTCGGGACAGGGGGGGGTCCAGCCCCAGCATTTT CASIISGQGGVQPQHF
few TRBD1 TRBJ1-2 TRBV12-3/TRBV12-4 TGTGCCAGCAGTCCCCTGACAGGGGGCTATGGCTACACCTTC CASSPLTGGYGYTF
NA TRBD2 TRBJ2-1 TRBV24-1 TGTGCCACCAGTGACCCTAGCGGGGGGGTCAGGGATGAGCAGTTCTTC CATSDPSGGVRDEQFF
few TRBD1 TRBJ2-7 TRBV20-1 TGCAGTGCTGGGGACAGGACGGGGGAGCAGTACTTC CSAGDRTGEQYF
few NA TRBJ2-7 TRBV2 TGTGCCAGCAGTGAATCGGGGCAGGGGCAGTACTTC CASSESGQGQYF
NA NA TRBJ1-1 TRBV7-3 TGTGCCAGCAGCCCTCGGTGGGGTGGCGAAGCTTTCTTT CASSPRWGGEAFF
few NA TRBJ1-1 TRBV5-1 TGCGCCAGCAGCCAATCATCCGGGGACAACACTGAAGCTTTCTTT CASSQSSGDNTEAFF
few NA TRBJ1-2 TRBV19 TGTGCCAGTAGTACTCCCCCCGGGACTGTGTATGGCTACACCTTC CASSTPPGTVYGYTF
NA NA TRBJ2-7 TRBV6-1 TGTGCCAGCAGACCCGGACTCACAAATTACGAGCAGTACTTC CASRPGLTNYEQYF
NA NA TRBJ2-5 TRBV12-3/TRBV12-4 TGTGCCAGCAGTTTGAGGACACTCCAAGAGACCCAGTACTTC CASSLRTLQETQYF
NA TRBD2 TRBJ2-3 TRBV27 TGTGCCAGCCGCAGGGGACTAGCGGGGGGGACCACAGATACGCAGTATTTT CASRRGLAGGTTDTQYF
few NA TRBJ1-2 TRBV4-1 TGCGCTTTCCCGGGGGGGGGCTACATCTTC CAFPGGGYIF
NA NA TRBJ2-1 TRBV11-2 TGTGCCAGCAGCTATGACAGGATCGGCAATGAGCAGTTCTTC CASSYDRIGNEQFF
few TRBD2 TRBJ2-1 TRBV7-9 TGTGCCAGCAGACACAGCATTCTAGCGGGGGGTCCAACATCCTACAATGAGCAGTTCTTC CASRHSILAGGPTSYNEQFF
NA NA TRBJ1-1 TRBV2 TGTGCCAGCAGTGTGACCCTGAACACTGAAGCTTTCTTT CASSVTLNTEAFF
once NA TRBJ1-1 TRBV4-3 TGCGCCAGCAGCGGGGGAAGATTGAACACTGAAGCTTTCTTT CASSGGRLNTEAFF
few TRBD2 TRBJ2-5 TRBV29-1 TGCAGCGTTGAAGGTGGGGCTAGCGGGGGGGAAATAAAAGAGACCCAGTACTTC CSVEGGASGGEIKETQYF
few TRBD2 TRBJ2-6 TRBV6-5 TGTGCCAGCAGTTACTCGGGGGGGACTGGGGCCAACGTCCTGACTTTC CASSYSGGTGANVLTF
NA NA TRBJ2-7 TRBV7-2 TGTGCCAGCAGCCTCGAGGGGAGATACGAGCAGTACTTC CASSLEGRYEQYF
NA NA TRBJ2-1 TRBV12-3/TRBV12-4 TGTGCCAGCAGTACACGCATTGGGACCGGGATCGATGAGCAGTTCTTC CASSTRIGTGIDEQFF
few NA TRBJ1-2 TRBV7-8 TGTGCCAGCAGTTTTGACCGTCGGGGTGGTGTCGATGGCTACACCTTC CASSFDRRGGVDGYTF
few NA TRBJ1-1 TRBV2 TGTGCCAGCAGTGAAGGACTAGCAGGTAACACTGAAGCTTTCTTT CASSEGLAGNTEAFF
NA NA TRBJ1-5 TRBV6-2/TRBV6-3 TGTGCCAGCAAAGGTGGGGATAGCAATCAGCCCCAGCATTTT CASKGGDSNQPQHF
NA NA TRBJ2-1 TRBV5-4 TGTGCCAGCAGTCAACAGGGCCGCGACTACAATGAGCAGTTCTTC CASSQQGRDYNEQFF
NA NA TRBJ1-5 TRBV19 TGTGCCAGTAATACTATCCTAGCAGGGACGGGGTATCAGCCCCAGCATTTT CASNTILAGTGYQPQHF
NA TRBD1 TRBJ1-4 TRBV30 TGTGCCTCCGGGACAGGGAATGAAAAACTGTTTTTT CASGTGNEKLFF
few TRBD1 TRBJ2-7 TRBV6-1 TGTGCCAGCAGTGAAAGGACAGGGGGTTTGTACGAGCAGTACTTC CASSERTGGLYEQYF
NA NA TRBJ1-1 TRBV9 TGTGCCAGCAGCGTCACAGGGCTCACTGAAGCTTTCTTT CASSVTGLTEAFF
NA NA TRBJ2-7 TRBV6-1 TGTGCCAGCAGACCAACTAGTTACTACGAGCAGTACTTC CASRPTSYYEQYF
NA NA TRBJ2-7 TRBV7-2 TGTGCCAGCAGCTTAGATAGCAGGTATTCCTACGAGCAGTACTTC CASSLDSRYSYEQYF
few NA TRBJ1-2 TRBV15 TGTGCCACCAGCAGAGAGGGGGGCGACTATGGCTACACCTTC CATSREGGDYGYTF
few TRBD1 TRBJ1-1 TRBV2 TGTGCCAGCAGTGAATCAGGGGGGTCCACTGAAGCTTTCTTT CASSESGGSTEAFF
medium-sized NA TRBJ1-5 TRBV24-1 TGTGCCACCAGTAAGGGGTGGGGGAGCAATCAGCCCCAGCATTTT CATSKGWGSNQPQHF
NA TRBD1 TRBJ2-7 TRBV27 TGTGCCAGCAGTTTTCAGGGACAGGGGGCAGTCGAGCAGTACTTC CASSFQGQGAVEQYF
NA TRBD2 TRBJ2-5 TRBV6-1 TGTGCCAGCAGCCTCGGGACTAGCGGGGGTGTAGAGACCCAGTACTTC CASSLGTSGGVETQYF
few TRBD1 TRBJ1-5 TRBV6-1 TGTGCCATCCATACGCCGGGACAGGGATATCAGCCCCAGCATTTT CAIHTPGQGYQPQHF
few TRBD2 TRBJ2-7 TRBV11-1 TGTGCCAGCAGCCCTTCCCCCACTAGCGGGGGCCTCCAGTACTTC CASSPSPTSGGLQYF
few TRBD1 TRBJ2-5 TRBV20-1 TGCAGTGCTAGAATACAGGGGAGAGAGACCCAGTACTTC CSARIQGRETQYF
NA NA TRBJ1-1 TRBV6-4 TGTGCCAGCAGCTCAGAGGGATGGAACACTGAAGCTTTCTTT CASSSEGWNTEAFF
few TRBD1 TRBJ1-3 TRBV6-1 TGTGCCAGCAGTAGAACCAAGGGACAGGAATCTGGAAACACCATATATTTT CASSRTKGQESGNTIYF
NA NA TRBJ1-6 TRBV27 TGTGCCAGCAGTGCCCGTCTGGGGAGGGGCCTCTCCTATAATTCACCCCTCCACTTT CASSARLGRGLSYNSPLHF
few NA TRBJ1-1 TRBV11-3 TGTGCCAGCAGCTTATCCGGGCAGGTGAGCACTGAAGCTTTCTTT CASSLSGQVSTEAFF
few NA TRBJ1-2 TRBV5-4 TGTGCCAGCAGCTTGGACGGATCGTATGGCTACACCTTC CASSLDGSYGYTF
NA TRBD1 TRBJ1-1 TRBV6-1 TGTGCCAGCAGCGAAGGACAGGGTGGATCGAACACTGAAGCTTTCTTT CASSEGQGGSNTEAFF
NA NA TRBJ2-5 TRBV20-1 TGCAGTGCTAGTTTGCGACGGGGGCAAGAGACCCAGTACTTC CSASLRRGQETQYF
once TRBD2 TRBJ2-2 TRBV10-3 TGTGCCATCAGTGAGGGACTAGCGGGCACCGGGGAGCTGTTTTTT CAISEGLAGTGELFF
NA NA TRBJ2-3 TRBV5-4 TGTGCCAGCAGCCCAAGGCGGGGTCCAGATACGCAGTATTTT CASSPRRGPDTQYF